These 23 T cell receptor beta chains came from one sample sequenced in a study of OX40 agonist ivuxolimab in advanced cancers. Profiling relied on immunoSEQ multiplex PCR, and the TCRdb table lists in-frame clones only, not all of them. The data hold tens of thousands of clones, with about 86% observed a single time. Sequenced here: CD4+ or CD8+ T cells sorted from blood, sampled in a trial of the OX40 agonist ivuxolimab. Receptor source: an adult with an advanced solid tumor such as melanoma, head and neck, liver or kidney cancer.

This clone was observed a single time. The chain has TRBV6-5 and TRBJ2-7; 7 nucleotides agree with TRBD2. Losses at the gene ends were 6 bases for V and 3 bases for J; bases not matched to a gene: 5. Germline CDR1 and CDR2: MNHEY and SVGAGI. The CDR3 spans 13 residues. The CDR3 spells CASSGAGLYEQYF. CDR3 sequence (DNA): TGTGCCAGCAGCGGAGCGGGGCTCTACGAGCAGTACTTC.

This clone was counted a single time. The chain recombines TRBV6-1 with TRBJ2-1; D is undetermined. The CDR3 has 14 amino acids. CDR1 is MNHNS, CDR2 SASEGT, per germline. V lost 6 bases to trimming and J lost 5 bases, with 14 bases between them. CDR3 loop: CASRSYVGNNEQFF. CDR3 in DNA: TGTGCCAGCAGATCCTACGTGGGGAACAATGAGCAGTTCTTC.

The V and J genes are TRBV6-6 and TRBJ2-2; tentative D call: TRBD2 (6 bases). The length of the CDR3 is 16 residues. The germline V and J ends were trimmed by 6 bases and 2 bases, with 16 bases remaining between them. Germline assignment: CDR1 MNHNY and CDR2 SVGAGI (reference sequence). CDR3 DNA sequence: TGTGCCAGCAGGTCTGGGGCGGGACGTAACACCGGGGAGCTGTTTTTT. It codes for CASRSGAGRNTGELFF.

The J gene is TRBJ2-2, the V gene TRBV6-6, with TRBD1 identical over 10 bases. Germline values: CDR1 MNHNY, CDR2 SVGAGI (reference sequence). This CDR3 is 16 amino acids long. V lost 1 base to trimming and J lost 4 bases; unmatched junction nucleotides: 3. This CDR3 is CASSYWGQGFTGELFF. CDR3 coding DNA: TGTGCCAGCAGTTACTGGGGACAGGGGTTCACCGGGGAGCTGTTTTTT.

The V and J genes are TRBV7-9 and TRBJ1-5; no definite D call. V dropped 3 bases and J dropped 10 bases, with 13 bases sitting between them. The CDR3 is 13 amino acids. CDR1 SEHNR and CDR2 FQNEAQ come from the germline V gene (reference sequence). The CDR3 here is CASSFRAEFPQHF. As DNA, the CDR3 is TGTGCCAGCAGCTTTCGGGCCGAGTTCCCCCAGCATTTT.

The gene calls are TRBV5-1 and TRBJ2-3; 11 nucleotides line up with TRBD2. The CDR3 loop spans 15 amino acids. The J segment lost 7 bases and the V segment lost 4 bases, leaving 8 bases of the junction unmatched. CDR1 is SGHRS, CDR2 YFSETQ, per germline. The CDR3 nucleotides read TGCGCCAGCAGCCTTTCCACTAGCGGGAGTAATACGCAGTATTTT. Its protein product is CASSLSTSGSNTQYF.

This clone was seen only once. The V and J genes are TRBV6-6 and TRBJ1-1; TRBD1 matches at 7 bases. Germline V lookup: CDR1 MNHNY, CDR2 SVGAGI (reference sequence). V was pared by 6 bases and J by 2 bases, with 3 bases of the junction left unmatched. This CDR3 region has 13 residues. This CDR3 reads CASSWDSNTEAFF. The CDR3 nucleotides are TGTGCCAGCAGCTGGGACAGTAACACTGAAGCTTTCTTT.

This chain connects TRBV29-1 to TRBJ2-7; a weak D match, TRBD1 (6 bases). Germline loops: CDR1 SQVTM, CDR2 ANQGSEA. V shed 5 bases and J shed 2 bases, with 7 bases lying between them. This CDR3 comprises 11 residues. DNA of the CDR3: TGCAGCGTTAGGACAGCCTACGAGCAGTACTTC. It encodes CSVRTAYEQYF.

This clone was found a few times. CDR3 DNA sequence: TGTGCCAGCAGCGTAGTCCCAGCGGGAGTAGGATATACGCAGTATTTT. This encodes CASSVVPAGVGYTQYF. The chain uses TRBV9 and TRBJ2-3, with TRBD2 matching 8 bases. This CDR3 is 16 amino acids long. CDR1 SGDLS and CDR2 YYNGEE come from the germline V gene. V was clipped by 0 bases and J by 7 bases; unmatched bases: 10.

The gene calls are TRBV2 and TRBJ2-7; no clear D gene. This CDR3 contains 13 residues. Per the germline V gene, CDR1 is SNHLY and CDR2 is FYNNEI. Deletions cut 6 bases from V and 3 bases from J, with 12 bases between. This chain's CDR3 is CASRPGGIYEQYF. The CDR3 DNA reads as TGTGCCAGCAGACCGGGTGGGATCTACGAGCAGTACTTC.

The chain uses TRBV11-2 and TRBJ2-3, with D perhaps TRBD1 (5 bases). The V end was cut by 5 bases, the J end by 5 bases, with 17 bases between. The CDR3 sequence is 15 residues long. The V gene's germline CDR1 is SGHAT and CDR2 FQNNGV. CDR3 sequence: CASSELGGAGDTQYF. The CDR3 coding sequence is TGTGCCAGCAGCGAGCTGGGTGGGGCAGGAGATACGCAGTATTTT.

The V call is TRBV13, the J call TRBJ2-3, with 8 nucleotides matching TRBD1. The CDR3 extends over 14 amino acids. CDR1 is PRHDT and CDR2 is FYEKMQ in the germline V gene (reference sequence). J gave up 3 bases and V 6 bases, and 5 bases lay outside the gene matches. DNA of the CDR3: TGTGCCAGCAGTCTCAGGGGGCGAACAGATACGCAGTATTTT. Translating gives CASSLRGRTDTQYF.

The chain links TRBV7-8 to TRBJ1-1; D is ambiguous. Germline CDR1 and CDR2: SGHVS and FQNEAQ. The CDR3 loop spans 13 amino acids. V lost 1 base, J lost 1 base, and 4 bases lay in between. The CDR3 DNA follows: TGTGCCAGCAGCTTAGACAGGAACACTGAAGCTTTCTTT. Its protein product is CASSLDRNTEAFF.

The chain joins TRBV5-1 to TRBJ2-1; D assignment may be TRBD1 or TRBD2 (5 bases each). V was pared by 1 base and J by 6 bases, with 14 bases between. This CDR3 comprises 15 residues. Germline V lookup: CDR1 SGHRS, CDR2 YFSETQ. The CDR3 here is CASSLMQGGGNEQFF. CDR3 in DNA: TGCGCCAGCAGCTTGATGCAGGGTGGAGGCAATGAGCAGTTCTTC. Full variable domain (rest looked up from reference TRBV5-1 and TRBJ2-1): KAGVTQTPRYLIKTRGQQVTLSCSPISGHRSVSWYQQTPGQGLQFLFEYFSETQRNKGNFPGRFSGRQFSNSRSEMNVSTLELGDSALYLCASSLMQGGGNEQFFGPGTRLTVL.

The rearrangement joins TRBV6-5 to TRBJ2-7, with 7 bases identical to TRBD1. The ends lost 0 bases at V and 3 bases at J; junction bases unmatched: 8. CDR1 and CDR2 from the germline V gene are MNHEY and SVGAGI. CDR3 length: 16 amino acids. In DNA, the CDR3 is TGTGCCAGCAGTTACTCCCAGACAGGGCTTTTCTACGAGCAGTACTTC. The encoded protein is CASSYSQTGLFYEQYF.

The rearrangement joins TRBV5-1 to TRBJ2-7; the match to TRBD1 covers 7 bases. Per germline, CDR1 SGHRS and CDR2 YFSETQ. This CDR3 comprises 16 residues. V lost 4 bases, J lost 2 bases, and 12 bases stayed unmatched. The CDR3 DNA reads as TGCGCCAGCAGCCTAGGGGACAGCTACTGGGCCTACGAGCAGTACTTC. It translates to CASSLGDSYWAYEQYF.

Here the CDR3 DNA reads TGCGCCAGCAGCCAAGTCACAGGGGGTAAGACCTCCTACAATGAGCAGTTCTTC. It translates to CASSQVTGGKTSYNEQFF. The chain recombines TRBV4-1 with TRBJ2-1; 8 bases line up with TRBD1. The CDR3 is 18 amino acids. CDR1 and CDR2 from the germline V gene are MGHRA and YSYEKL. V shed 1 base, J shed 0 bases, and the junction held 8 bases outside the gene matches.

The chain combines TRBV19 with TRBJ1-4, with 7 bases that match TRBD1. Germline lookup yields CDR1 LNHDA and CDR2 SQIVND (reference sequence). The CDR3 is made up of 14 amino acids. V lost 3 bases, J lost 4 bases, and 2 bases stayed unmatched. CDR3 nucleotide sequence: TGTGCCAGTAGTATGGACAGGCTTAATGAAAAACTGTTTTTT. It yields the protein CASSMDRLNEKLFF.

The V gene is TRBV15, the J gene TRBJ1-2; no definite D call. The germline CDR1 and CDR2 sequences are LNHNV and YYDKDF (reference sequence). V was pared by 0 bases and J by 4 bases, with 6 bases between. CDR3 length: 13 amino acids. The CDR3 loop is CATSRELLYGYTF. The CDR3 DNA sequence: TGTGCCACCAGCAGAGAGTTGCTCTATGGCTACACCTTC. Variable domain in full (rest from reference TRBV15 and TRBJ1-2): DAMVIQNPRYQVTQFGKPVTLSCSQTLNHNVMYWYQQKSSQAPKLLFHYYDKDFNNEADTPDNFQSRRPNTSFCFLDIRSPGLGDTAMYLCATSRELLYGYTFGSGTRLTVV.

The gene calls are TRBV5-1 and TRBJ2-1; 8 bases are a match to TRBD2. From germline, CDR1 is SGHRS and CDR2 YFSETQ. The junction had 6 bases not matched to a gene; V was cut back by 7 bases and J by 6 bases. CDR3 length: 13 residues. The CDR3 nucleotides read TGCGCCAGCGTGAGCGGGAGACCCAATGAGCAGTTCTTC. Its translation is CASVSGRPNEQFF.

V is TRBV7-9 and J is TRBJ2-5; 10 bases align to TRBD2. J was trimmed by 1 base and V by 3 bases; bases with no gene match: 5. The germline V gene encodes CDR1 SEHNR and CDR2 FQNEAQ (reference sequence). This CDR3 is built from 16 residues. CDR3 in amino acids: CASSLSGRGVQETQYF. The CDR3 DNA follows: TGTGCCAGCAGCTTGAGCGGGAGGGGGGTCCAAGAGACCCAGTACTTC.

The chain links TRBV4-3 to TRBJ2-1; 15 bases line up with TRBD2. The V gene end was trimmed by 4 bases and the J gene end by 10 bases; junction bases not matched to a gene: 8. CDR3 length equals 16 residues. Germline V lookup: CDR1 LGHNA, CDR2 YSLEER. CDR3 DNA: TGCGCCAGCAGCCCCCAAGGACTAGCGGGAGGGCCAGAGCAGTTCTTC. As protein: CASSPQGLAGGPEQFF.

This clone was detected only once. This sample includes further DNA sequences coding for the same CDR3. The chain uses TRBV30 and TRBJ1-2; D remains unclear. Germline lookup yields CDR1 GTSNPN and CDR2 SVGIG (reference sequence). The CDR3 is made up of 13 amino acids. Trimming stripped 0 bases from V and 0 bases from J, with 5 bases between. DNA of the CDR3: TGTGCCTGGAGTGTGCAGACTAACTATGGCTACACCTTC. Its translation is CAWSVQTNYGYTF.